The next 6 T cell receptor beta chains were all read from a single sample in a study of T cells after yellow fever vaccination. TCRdb re-called the 5' RACE reads through MiXCR, storing one row per CDR3 protein. This sample has hundreds of thousands of distinct CDR3 sequences, with 18% found just once. The starting material was PBMCs, obtained before the yellow fever booster vaccination. These receptors came from a man younger than 35 who received the YFV17D yellow fever vaccine.

This clonotype was observed a handful of times. The chain links TRBV7-9 to TRBJ2-6; the D gene is possibly TRBD2 (5 bases). The CDR3 contains 15 residues. Germline V gives CDR1 SEHNR, CDR2 FQNEAQ (reference sequence). The V gene lost 2 bases and the J gene lost 4 bases, with 9 bases spanning the gap. The chain's CDR3 is CASSLRTGGANVLTF. CDR3 nucleotide sequence: TGTGCCAGCAGCTTACGAACGGGAGGGGCCAACGTCCTGACTTTC. Drawing the rest from reference TRBV7-9 and TRBJ2-6, the complete variable domain is DTGVSQNPRHKITKRGQNVTFRCDPISEHNRLYWYRQTLGQGPEFLTYFQNEAQLEKSRLLSDRFSAERPKGSFSTLEIQRTEQGDSAMYLCASSLRTGGANVLTFGAGSRLTVL.

This clonotype has a handful of counts. The V and J genes are TRBV30 and TRBJ1-2; D is uncertain. CDR1 and CDR2 (germline): GTSNPN, SVGIG (reference sequence). The CDR3 spans 13 residues. V dropped 1 base and J dropped 5 bases, with 11 bases sitting between them. The CDR3 DNA follows: TGTGCCTGGAGTGAGAAACAGTTATATGGCTACACCTTC. It encodes CAWSEKQLYGYTF.

This clonotype was counted only a few times. The J gene is TRBJ1-4, the V gene TRBV20-1; D unclear. Germline lookup yields CDR1 DFQATT and CDR2 SNEGSKA (reference sequence). The CDR3 loop spans 12 amino acids. Trimming cost V 4 bases and J 10 bases, with 13 bases left between them. CDR3 region: CSATLLSGKLFF. In DNA form, the CDR3 reads TGCAGTGCTACCTTGCTCTCAGGAAAACTGTTTTTT.

This chain joins TRBV5-1 and TRBJ1-4; unclear D gene. The CDR3 is 14 amino acids. CDR1 and CDR2 (germline): SGHRS, YFSETQ. V gave up 5 bases and J gave up 8 bases, with 16 bases separating them. CDR3 sequence: CASRAPGLQEKLFF. The CDR3 nucleotides read TGCGCCAGCAGGGCCCCGGGGTTACAAGAAAAACTGTTTTTT.

This chain joins TRBV7-8 and TRBJ1-2; maybe TRBD1 (5 bases). CDR3 length equals 15 residues. Looked up from germline, CDR1 is SGHVS and CDR2 is FQNEAQ. V lost 4 bases, J lost 4 bases, and 16 bases lay in between. CDR3 DNA: TGTGCCAGCAGCTACGCGGGGGGGGGTACCTATGGCTACACCTTC. Translating it yields CASSYAGGGTYGYTF.

This chain uses TRBV20-1 with TRBJ2-3; D perhaps matches TRBD2 (6 bases). Germline V gene sequence: CDR1 DFQATT, CDR2 SNEGSKA (reference sequence). The CDR3 contains 12 residues. The CDR3 bases are TGCAGGCTCGGGAGCGTCACAGATACGCAGTATTTT. This translates into CRLGSVTDTQYF.